This T cell receptor beta chain was identified in a study of blood T cell repertoires in COVID-19. On the study more broadly: COVID-19 samples from acute and convalescent phases originated in the United States, Italy and Spain. T cells, B-cell-depleted T cells, or PBMCs provided the cDNA or gDNA that served as material.

The Seattle site enrolled patients during active infection and followed them longitudinally. The CDR3 length is 18 residues. J was trimmed by 1 base and V by 4 bases; bases with no gene match: 12. CDR1 and CDR2 (germline): SGHRS, YFSETQ. Per the original data handling: How many nucleated cells were present was estimated from reference gene primer amplification. Assay: immunoSEQ multiplex PCR; the TCRdb copy retains only in-frame clones and omits some. That table is the source of V, J and clone size, and D and trimming were worked out from the DNA. The repertoire holds approximately 290,000 clones, with about 85% as singletons.

The chain uses TRBV5-1 and TRBJ2-1; 9 bases align to TRBD2. The material sequenced was peripheral blood. This receptor was obtained from a human donor with COVID-19, enrolled during active disease. The donor label of this sample is uncertain. The CDR3 coding sequence is TGCGCCAGCAGCCCCCAGGCGGGAGGGCCGGGGTCCTACAATGAGCAGTTCTTC. Amino acid sequence: CASSPQAGGPGSYNEQFF.